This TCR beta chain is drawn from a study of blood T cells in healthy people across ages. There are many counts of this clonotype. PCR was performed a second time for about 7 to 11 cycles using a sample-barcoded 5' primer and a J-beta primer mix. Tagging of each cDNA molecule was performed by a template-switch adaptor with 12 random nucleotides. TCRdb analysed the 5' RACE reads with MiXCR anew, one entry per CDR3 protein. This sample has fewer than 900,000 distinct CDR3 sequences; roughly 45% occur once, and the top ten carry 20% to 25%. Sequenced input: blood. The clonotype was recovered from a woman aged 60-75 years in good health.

Here the CDR3 DNA reads TGCAGTGCTAAGTGGGGGGGTAACAGCAATCAGCCCCAGCATTTT. Its protein is CSAKWGGNSNQPQHF. The chain employs TRBV20-1 and TRBJ1-5, with D maybe TRBD1 (5 bases). The CDR3 has 15 amino acids. The V end was cut by 4 bases, the J end by 1 base, with 14 bases between. Per the germline V gene, CDR1 is DFQATT and CDR2 is SNEGSKA (reference sequence).